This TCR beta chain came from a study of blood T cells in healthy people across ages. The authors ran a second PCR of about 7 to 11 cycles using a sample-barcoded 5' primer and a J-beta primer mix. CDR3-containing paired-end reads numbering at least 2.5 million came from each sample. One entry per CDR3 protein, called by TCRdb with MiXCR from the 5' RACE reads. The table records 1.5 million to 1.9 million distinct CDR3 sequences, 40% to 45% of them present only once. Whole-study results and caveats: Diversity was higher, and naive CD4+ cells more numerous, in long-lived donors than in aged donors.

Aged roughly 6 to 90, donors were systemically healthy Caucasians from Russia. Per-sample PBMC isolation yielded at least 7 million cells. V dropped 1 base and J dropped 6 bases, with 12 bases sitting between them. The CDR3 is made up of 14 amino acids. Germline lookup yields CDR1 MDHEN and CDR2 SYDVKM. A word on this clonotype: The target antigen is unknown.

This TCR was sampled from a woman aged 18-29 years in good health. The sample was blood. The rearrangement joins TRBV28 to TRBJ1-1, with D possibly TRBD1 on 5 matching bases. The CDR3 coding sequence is TGTGCCAGCAGTTTATTTTGGGGCATCGCTGAAGCTTTCTTT. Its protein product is CASSLFWGIAEAFF. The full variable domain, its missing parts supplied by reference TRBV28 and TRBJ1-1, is DVKVTQSSRYLVKRTGEKVFLECVQDMDHENMFWYRQDPGLGLRLIYFSYDVKMKEKGDIPEGYSVSREKKERFSLILESASTNQTSMYLCASSLFWGIAEAFFGQGTRLTVV.